Presented here are 32 T cell receptor beta chains from one specimen sequenced in a study of identical twins. TCRdb re-called the 5' RACE reads through MiXCR, storing one row per CDR3 protein. Of some 660,000 distinct CDR3 sequences listed, about 9.4% are singletons. These data were also reused for a study on yellow fever vaccine responses in identical twins.

Sequenced: PBMCs. The source of these receptors is a woman aged 18-29 years in good health.

This clonotype appeared a few times. This chain links TRBV12-3 or TRBV12-4 with TRBJ2-7; 11 positions match TRBD1. Trimming took 5 bases from V and 6 from J; bases not matched to a gene: 15. This CDR3 region has 17 residues. CDR3 residues: CASSPPTGTGGRSEQYF. The CDR3 DNA is TGTGCCAGCAGTCCTCCAACCGGGACAGGGGGTAGAAGCGAGCAGTACTTC.

This clonotype occurred a few times. This chain links TRBV3-1 with TRBJ2-7; no reliable D call. The CDR3 sequence is 14 residues long. In germline, CDR1 is LGHDT, CDR2 YNNKEL (reference sequence). Trimming shortened V by 4 bases and J by 0 bases, and 10 bases separated the two germline ends. The CDR3, as DNA: TGTGCCAGCAGCCTCTTAGGGAACTCCTACGAGCAGTACTTC. Encoded protein: CASSLLGNSYEQYF.

In this sample, this clonotype turned up many times. The V call is TRBV27, the J call TRBJ2-3; possible D gene TRBD2, 5 bases. V gave up 2 bases and J gave up 0 bases, with 9 bases separating them. This CDR3 contains 15 residues. CDR1 is MNHEY, CDR2 SMNVEV, per germline (reference sequence). The chain's CDR3 is CASSLGSTSTDTQYF. The CDR3 bases are TGTGCCAGCAGTTTAGGGAGTACTAGCACAGATACGCAGTATTTT.

This clonotype was seen ten or more times. The chain has TRBV5-1 and TRBJ2-2; no clear D. CDR1 and CDR2 from the germline V gene are SGHRS and YFSETQ. The V end was cut by 0 bases, the J end by 3 bases, with 6 bases between. This CDR3 spans 14 amino acids. CDR3 region: CASSLAVYTGELFF. The CDR3 DNA sequence: TGCGCCAGCAGCTTGGCCGTGTACACCGGGGAGCTGTTTTTT.

The chain combines TRBV5-6 with TRBJ2-5; D may be TRBD2 (5 bases). The CDR3 totals 15 residues. Germline CDR1 is SGHDT and CDR2 is YYEEEE. With 0 bases removed from V and 6 bases from J, the gap between germline ends came to 15 bases. The CDR3 is CASSLVGVQQKTQYF. The CDR3 DNA sequence: TGTGCCAGCAGCTTGGTCGGGGTCCAACAAAAGACCCAGTACTTC.

This clonotype was found a few times. The rearrangement joins TRBV7-6 to TRBJ2-3, with 8 bases fitting TRBD2. The CDR3 extends over 16 amino acids. The V gene end was trimmed by 1 base and the J gene end by 2 bases; junction bases not matched to a gene: 5. Germline V gene data show CDR1 as SGHVS and CDR2 as FNYEAQ. The CDR3 is CASSLGSSGFTDTQYF. CDR3 coding DNA: TGTGCCAGCAGCTTAGGTTCTAGCGGGTTCACAGATACGCAGTATTTT.

V gene TRBV20-1 combines with J gene TRBJ2-5; 8 positions agree with TRBD1. The CDR3 covers 14 residues. Germline lookup yields CDR1 DFQATT and CDR2 SNEGSKA (reference sequence). Trimming removed 3 bases from V and 5 bases from J; junction bases left unmatched: 8. The CDR3 loop reads CSASIQGVSETQYF. CDR3 DNA sequence: TGCAGTGCTAGTATACAGGGGGTTAGCGAGACCCAGTACTTC.

This clonotype was picked up a small number of times. This rearrangement joins TRBV7-9 to TRBJ2-3; 13 bases are a match to TRBD2. This CDR3 region has 16 residues. V shed 4 bases and J 0 bases; nucleotides not matched to a gene: 1. Germline V gives CDR1 SEHNR, CDR2 FQNEAQ (reference sequence). The DNA for the CDR3 is TGTGCCAGCAGCTGGACTAGCGGGGGTAGCACAGATACGCAGTATTTT. This sequence encodes CASSWTSGGSTDTQYF.

This clonotype was counted between two and nine times. This chain joins TRBV3-1 and TRBJ2-3, with 10 bases fitting TRBD2. Trimming cost V 5 bases and J 0 bases; bases outside gene matches: 8. Germline V gene sequence: CDR1 LGHDT, CDR2 YNNKEL (reference sequence). This CDR3 contains 17 residues. CDR3 coding DNA: TGTGCCAGCAGCTACAGTCTAGCGGGAGAGAGCACAGATACGCAGTATTTT. Its translation: CASSYSLAGESTDTQYF.

The V gene is TRBV20-1, the J gene TRBJ1-2; D gene uncertain. V was cut by 5 bases and J by 5 bases, with 9 bases left in between. CDR1 and CDR2 from the germline V gene are DFQATT and SNEGSKA (reference sequence). CDR3 size: 11 residues. CDR3 in amino acids: CSADIRYGYTF. In DNA form, the CDR3 reads TGCAGTGCTGACATCAGATATGGCTACACCTTC.

This clonotype was seen at least ten times. The V and J genes are TRBV21-1 and TRBJ2-3. TRBV21-1 is a documented pseudogene. The CDR3 sequence is 16 residues long. The CDR3: CASSKGLAASTDTQYF. In nucleotides, the CDR3 is TGTGCCAGCAGCAAGGGACTAGCGGCTAGCACAGATACGCAGTATTTT.

This clonotype came up a few times. The chain recombines TRBV28 with TRBJ2-1; TRBD1 matches 7 bases. CDR1 and CDR2 from the germline V gene are MDHEN and SYDVKM. Trimming at V came to 7 bases and at J to 1 base, leaving 4 bases not matched to a gene. This CDR3 contains 14 residues. The CDR3 here is CASKVRGSYNEQFF. CDR3 DNA sequence: TGTGCCAGCAAGGTCAGGGGGTCCTACAATGAGCAGTTCTTC. Variable domain in full (rest from reference TRBV28 and TRBJ2-1): DVKVTQSSRYLVKRTGEKVFLECVQDMDHENMFWYRQDPGLGLRLIYFSYDVKMKEKGDIPEGYSVSREKKERFSLILESASTNQTSMYLCASKVRGSYNEQFFGPGTRLTVL.

The V call is TRBV7-9, the J call TRBJ2-2; 14 nucleotides match TRBD2. With V trimmed by 6 bases and J by 3 bases, 3 bases remained unmatched. This CDR3 comprises 16 residues. Germline values: CDR1 SEHNR, CDR2 FQNEAQ (reference sequence). The CDR3: CASRRTSGGHTGELFF. DNA of the CDR3: TGTGCCAGCAGACGGACTAGCGGGGGGCACACCGGGGAGCTGTTTTTT.

CDR3 sequence reads: CASSLAGDVNQPQHF. CDR3 nucleotide sequence: TGCGCCAGCAGCTTGGCGGGAGATGTCAATCAGCCCCAGCATTTT. V and J are TRBV5-1 and TRBJ1-5; D is unclear. Between the trimmed V and J ends, which lost 0 bases and 3 bases, there was a span of 10 bases. The CDR3 runs to 15 residues. Germline CDR1 SGHRS, CDR2 YFSETQ. Based on the CDR3 plus reference TRBV5-1 and TRBJ1-5, the full variable domain is KAGVTQTPRYLIKTRGQQVTLSCSPISGHRSVSWYQQTPGQGLQFLFEYFSETQRNKGNFPGRFSGRQFSNSRSEMNVSTLELGDSALYLCASSLAGDVNQPQHFGDGTRLSIL.

This clonotype was detected many times. The chain has TRBV7-6 and TRBJ1-4; tentative D call: TRBD1 (5 bases). The CDR3 is 15 amino acids. The germline V gene has CDR1 SGHVS and CDR2 FNYEAQ. Trimming cost V 5 bases and J 7 bases, with 17 bases left between them. DNA of the CDR3: TGTGCCAGCAGCCCCGGACCGGGGGAGGGTGAAAAACTGTTTTTT. This encodes CASSPGPGEGEKLFF.

The genes are TRBV27 and TRBJ2-7, with a tentative D call TRBD1 (8 bases). This CDR3 has 14 amino acids. The V end lost 6 bases, the J end lost 4 bases, and 16 bases lay between the germline ends. Germline CDR1 reads MNHEY; CDR2 reads SMNVEV (reference sequence). The CDR3 coding sequence is TGTGCCAGCAGCTTACAGGGGGAGGGGTACGAGCAGTACTTC. Translating gives CASSLQGEGYEQYF.

This clonotype was seen a single time. CDR3 nucleotide sequence: TGTGCCAGCAGCCCACGGACAGGGAGCGCCCAAAACATTCAGTACTTC. It codes for CASSPRTGSAQNIQYF. V gene TRBV7-2 combines with J gene TRBJ2-4; TRBD1 aligns across 8 bases. The ends lost 5 bases at V and 5 bases at J; junction bases unmatched: 11. The CDR3 length is 16 residues. CDR1 and CDR2 (germline): SGHTA, FQGNSA.

Many counts were recorded for this clonotype. This CDR3 is CASSFRDRDYGYTF. The DNA of the CDR3 is TGTGCCAGCAGTTTTAGGGACAGGGACTATGGCTACACCTTC. The chain recombines TRBV27 with TRBJ1-2; 9 bases fit TRBD1. V shed 3 bases and J 3 bases; nucleotides not matched to a gene: 2. This CDR3 is 14 amino acids long. CDR1 and CDR2 (germline): MNHEY, SMNVEV (reference sequence).

This clonotype was seen a few times. This sequence joins TRBV18 and TRBJ2-5; D remains ambiguous. The CDR3 is 15 amino acids. V shed 6 bases and J shed 5 bases, with 19 bases lying between them. In germline, CDR1 is KGHSH, CDR2 LQKENI. Here the CDR3 reads CASSLIAPTGETQYF. The CDR3 region has the DNA TGTGCCAGCTCCCTCATAGCTCCCACCGGGGAGACCCAGTACTTC. The full variable domain, its missing parts supplied by reference TRBV18 and TRBJ2-5, is NAGVMQNPRHLVRRRGQEARLRCSPMKGHSHVYWYRQLPEEGLKFMVYLQKENIIDESGMPKERFSAEFPKEGPSILRIQQVVRGDSAAYFCASSLIAPTGETQYFGPGTRLLVL.

This clonotype was recorded a few times. J is TRBJ2-1 and V is TRBV5-1, with D unclear. This CDR3 comprises 16 residues. Germline V gene lookup returns CDR1 SGHRS and CDR2 YFSETQ. V was pared by 0 bases and J by 2 bases, with 12 bases between. CDR3 nucleotide sequence: TGCGCCAGCAGCTTGGGGGCCAGGATTACCTACAATGAGCAGTTCTTC. Translation gives CASSLGARITYNEQFF.

The table lists this clonotype with many counts. The chain uses TRBV28 and TRBJ2-4, with TRBD1 matching over 10 bases. V dropped 6 bases and J dropped 6; count of bases not matched to a gene: 5. The CDR3 covers 14 residues. In germline, CDR1 is MDHEN, CDR2 SYDVKM. As DNA, the CDR3 is TGTGCCAGCAGCTTCAGGGACAGGGGAAACATTCAGTACTTC. Residues: CASSFRDRGNIQYF.

This clonotype came up many times. The V call is TRBV5-1, the J call TRBJ2-1, with TRBD2 matching over 11 bases. The junction had 5 bases not matched to a gene; V was cut back by 3 bases and J by 0 bases. Germline CDR1 reads SGHRS; CDR2 reads YFSETQ. This CDR3 is built from 17 residues. CDR3 amino acids: CASSSRTSGYSYNEQFF. CDR3 nucleotide sequence: TGCGCCAGCAGCTCCCGGACTAGCGGGTACTCCTACAATGAGCAGTTCTTC.

This clonotype came up many times. V gene TRBV29-1 combines with J gene TRBJ2-7, with no clear D. V gave up 4 bases and J gave up 5 bases, with 6 bases separating them. The CDR3 has 10 amino acids. The germline CDR1 and CDR2 sequences are SQVTM and ANQGSEA. CDR3 residues: CSVVRDEQYF. The CDR3 DNA follows: TGCAGCGTTGTAAGGGACGAGCAGTACTTC.

This clonotype has at least ten counts. The rearrangement uses TRBV6-5 and TRBJ2-3, with TRBD1 identical over 11 bases. V shed 0 bases, J shed 8 bases, and the junction held 10 bases outside the gene matches. CDR3 length: 17 residues. The germline gives CDR1 MNHEY, CDR2 SVGAGI. This CDR3 is CASSYSSGTGGSGTQYF. CDR3 bases: TGTGCCAGCAGTTACTCTTCCGGGACAGGGGGAAGTGGTACGCAGTATTTT.

There are many counts of this clonotype. The chain joins TRBV20-1 to TRBJ1-1; TRBD1 matches at 7 bases. CDR3 length: 15 amino acids. The V segment lost 0 bases and the J segment 0 bases; nucleotides outside the gene matches: 4. Germline CDR1 DFQATT, CDR2 SNEGSKA (reference sequence). The CDR3 sequence: CSARDPGGVNTEAFF. CDR3 nucleotide sequence: TGCAGTGCTAGAGACCCAGGGGGGGTGAACACTGAAGCTTTCTTT.

V gene TRBV27 combines with J gene TRBJ2-3; perhaps D is TRBD1 or TRBD2 (7 bases each). Germline CDR1 MNHEY, CDR2 SMNVEV (reference sequence). CDR3 length: 15 amino acids. Trimming cost V 9 bases and J 4 bases, with 20 bases left between them. Written as DNA, the CDR3 is TGTGCCAGAGTAAAGGGGGCTAGCGGCGCAGATACGCAGTATTTT. Amino acids: CARVKGASGADTQYF.

This clonotype was picked up many times. This chain joins TRBV6-5 and TRBJ1-1; a weak D match, TRBD1 (6 bases). This CDR3 is built from 13 residues. Germline V gene data show CDR1 as MNHEY and CDR2 as SVGAGI. Trimming took off 4 bases at V and 5 bases at J, with 11 bases between the two ends. CDR3 bases: TGTGCCAGCAGTTCCGGGGGCGCAACTGAAGCTTTCTTT. It yields the protein CASSSGGATEAFF.

The gene calls are TRBV18 and TRBJ2-1; 7 bases agree with TRBD1. The CDR3 has 13 amino acids. V dropped 3 bases and J dropped 9; count of bases not matched to a gene: 5. CDR1 is KGHSH and CDR2 is LQKENI in the germline V gene. Here the CDR3 DNA reads TGTGCCAGCTCACCGTCACAGGGGATTGAGCAGTTCTTC. Protein product: CASSPSQGIEQFF. Filled out from reference TRBV18 and TRBJ2-1, the complete variable domain reads NAGVMQNPRHLVRRRGQEARLRCSPMKGHSHVYWYRQLPEEGLKFMVYLQKENIIDESGMPKERFSAEFPKEGPSILRIQQVVRGDSAAYFCASSPSQGIEQFFGPGTRLTVL.

This clonotype was seen a handful of times. The genes are TRBV7-2 and TRBJ2-3; D is uncertain. V was trimmed by 0 bases and J by 1 base, leaving 11 bases between them. The CDR3 runs 16 residues. Germline lookup yields CDR1 SGHTA and CDR2 FQGNSA. CDR3 region: CASSLALIPRTDTQYF. The CDR3 nucleotides read TGTGCCAGCAGCTTAGCCTTAATTCCCCGCACAGATACGCAGTATTTT.

This clonotype occurred many times. The chain couples TRBV29-1 to TRBJ2-2; tentatively, D is TRBD1 or TRBD2 (6 bases each). Trimming pared 7 bases from V and 6 bases from J, leaving 18 bases between. Germline V gene data show CDR1 as SQVTM and CDR2 as ANQGSEA. The CDR3 runs 14 residues. The CDR3 is CSAQGGRIPGELFF. In DNA, the CDR3 is TGCAGCGCCCAAGGGGGGAGAATACCCGGGGAGCTGTTTTTT.

This clonotype was seen a handful of times. CDR3 bases: TGCGCCAGCAGCCGACGACAGGGATCCCCCGGGGAGCTGTTTTTT. Translated, it gives CASSRRQGSPGELFF. V gene TRBV5-1 combines with J gene TRBJ2-2, with 7 bases identical to TRBD1. The CDR3 runs to 15 residues. J gave up 6 bases and V 4 bases, and 9 bases lay outside the gene matches. CDR1 and CDR2 (germline): SGHRS, YFSETQ.

This clonotype was seen more than once but under ten times. The chain is built from TRBV4-1 and TRBJ2-3, with D possibly matching TRBD2 (5 bases). V lost 0 bases, J lost 6 bases, and 7 bases lay in between. The CDR3 contains 13 residues. The V gene's germline CDR1 is MGHRA and CDR2 YSYEKL. The CDR3 coding sequence is TGCGCCAGCAGCCAAGACGGACTGGATACGCAGTATTTT. Its translation is CASSQDGLDTQYF.